The 23 T cell receptor beta chains in this list originate from one sample, sequenced in a study of vaccination effects on CD4 cells after COVID-19. Profiling relied on immunoSEQ multiplex PCR, and the TCRdb table lists in-frame clones only, not all of them. The sample contains about 28,000 clones, about 70% of which appear only once. No antigens are known for them. Before sequencing, viral peptide pools were used by the ViraFEST assay to expand antigen-specific CD4+ T cells. Following 10 days of culture, CD4+ T cells were isolated. Of the BNT162b2 and mRNA-1273 vaccines, participants received two doses of one or the other. The sample consisted of CD4+ T cells from PBMCs cultured with HCoV-NL63 spike peptides, taken after COVID-19 vaccination. All receptors come from a human donor who received a COVID-19 vaccine.

A single count supports this clone. The genes are TRBV4-1 and TRBJ2-3; 15 nucleotides agree with TRBD2. CDR1 is MGHRA, CDR2 YSYEKL, per germline. CDR3 size: 16 residues. V was pared by 4 bases and J by 4 bases, with 3 bases of the junction left unmatched. CDR3 protein: CASSRGLAGGADTQYF. DNA of the CDR3: TGCGCCAGCAGCCGTGGACTAGCGGGAGGGGCAGATACGCAGTATTTT.

The chain carries TRBV10-3 and TRBJ1-2; possible D gene TRBD1, 6 bases. The germline V and J ends were trimmed by 4 bases and 8 bases, with 11 bases remaining between them. CDR1 and CDR2 from the germline V gene are ENHRY and SYGVKD. The CDR3 spans 12 residues. CDR3 in amino acids: CAISASGEGYTF. The CDR3 DNA reads as TGTGCCATCAGTGCATCAGGGGAAGGCTACACCTTC.

The chain uses TRBV7-7 and TRBJ2-3; 14 nucleotides line up with TRBD2. The V and J ends lost 1 base and 4 bases, in that order; junction bases with no gene match: 1. The CDR3 runs 16 residues. CDR1 and CDR2 from the germline V gene are SSHAT and FNYEAQ (reference sequence). The CDR3 nucleotides are TGTGCCAGCAGCTTAGGGACTAGCGGGAGGTCAGATACGCAGTATTTT. Its protein product is CASSLGTSGRSDTQYF.

The J gene is TRBJ1-2, the V gene TRBV7-9; possibly TRBD1 for D (6 bases). The CDR3 loop spans 15 amino acids. Germline CDR1 SEHNR, CDR2 FQNEAQ (reference sequence). Trimming cost V 4 bases and J 2 bases, with 14 bases left between them. CDR3 loop: CASSSQGPRNYGYTF. CDR3 DNA: TGTGCCAGCAGCTCACAGGGCCCGAGGAACTATGGCTACACCTTC.

The chain combines TRBV5-1 with TRBJ2-5, with 10 nucleotides matching TRBD2. This CDR3 has 16 amino acids. Germline V gene lookup returns CDR1 SGHRS and CDR2 YFSETQ. V lost 0 bases and J lost 9; bases outside the gene matches: 11. The CDR3: CASSLVADPGLAPQYF. The CDR3 region has the DNA TGCGCCAGCAGCTTGGTGGCAGACCCGGGACTAGCGCCCCAGTACTTC. Using reference TRBV5-1 and TRBJ2-5 for the parts outside the CDR3, the full variable domain is KAGVTQTPRYLIKTRGQQVTLSCSPISGHRSVSWYQQTPGQGLQFLFEYFSETQRNKGNFPGRFSGRQFSNSRSEMNVSTLELGDSALYLCASSLVADPGLAPQYFGPGTRLLVL.

The chain carries TRBV7-8 and TRBJ1-1; D perhaps matches TRBD1 (6 bases). V was shortened by 0 bases and J by 2 bases, with 22 bases between the two germline ends. The germline CDR1 and CDR2 sequences are SGHVS and FQNEAQ. This CDR3 is 19 amino acids long. CDR3 nucleotide sequence: TGTGCCAGCAGCTTAGCCAGGGGAATTGAGACCCCACACAACACTGAAGCTTTCTTT. This sequence encodes CASSLARGIETPHNTEAFF.

The CDR3 region is CASSPDRPNYGYTF. The CDR3 DNA is TGTGCCAGCAGCCCGGACAGGCCGAACTATGGCTACACCTTC. This sequence joins TRBV7-8 and TRBJ1-2, with TRBD1 matching over 7 bases. The CDR3 totals 14 residues. The junction had 5 bases not matched to a gene; V was cut back by 5 bases and J by 2 bases. Germline V CDR1 and CDR2: SGHVS, FQNEAQ.

This clone turned up a few times. V and J are TRBV2 and TRBJ2-2, with D uncertain. The germline V gene has CDR1 SNHLY and CDR2 FYNNEI. The CDR3 has 15 amino acids. V gave up 3 bases and J gave up 1 base, with 9 bases separating them. The CDR3 here is CASSEAGENTGELFF. The CDR3 coding sequence is TGTGCCAGCAGTGAGGCCGGCGAGAACACCGGGGAGCTGTTTTTT.

This chain links TRBV2 with TRBJ2-5, with 10 bases identical to TRBD2. Germline V CDR1 and CDR2: SNHLY, FYNNEI. V lost 9 bases and J lost 4; bases outside the gene matches: 8. CDR3 size: 14 residues. DNA for the CDR3: TGTGCCAGAGGGGCGACTAGCGGGTCAGAGACCCAGTACTTC. It codes for CARGATSGSETQYF.

The chain uses TRBV7-2 and TRBJ2-7, with 9 nucleotides matching TRBD1. The length of the CDR3 is 15 residues. The germline V gene encodes CDR1 SGHTA and CDR2 FQGNSA. After removal of 5 bases from V and 2 bases from J, the junction contained 7 bases not matched to a gene. The CDR3 loop is CASSQPTGGTYEQYF. In DNA form, the CDR3 reads TGTGCCAGCAGCCAGCCCACAGGGGGCACCTACGAGCAGTACTTC.

The chain carries TRBV18 and TRBJ2-3; 8 nucleotides agree with TRBD1. Germline assignment: CDR1 KGHSH and CDR2 LQKENI. The CDR3 spans 15 residues. Losses at the gene ends were 3 bases for V and 2 bases for J; bases not matched to a gene: 4. This CDR3 is CASSPGQVSTDTQYF. The CDR3 DNA is TGTGCCAGCTCACCGGGACAGGTCTCCACAGATACGCAGTATTTT.

The chain has TRBV7-2 and TRBJ1-1, with a weak D call TRBD1 (6 bases). Germline-derived CDR1 and CDR2 are SGHTA and FQGNSA. The CDR3 extends over 14 amino acids. Trimming pared 1 base from V and 12 bases from J, leaving 18 bases between. The CDR3 bases are TGTGCCAGCAGCTTAGAATACTCACGGGGGCGATCTTTCTTT. Residues: CASSLEYSRGRSFF.

The J gene is TRBJ2-5, the V gene TRBV6-5; no reliable D call. Trimming took off 2 bases at V and 5 bases at J, with 12 bases between the two ends. Germline values: CDR1 MNHEY, CDR2 SVGAGI. The CDR3 is made up of 14 amino acids. The CDR3 sequence is CASSYRPSGETQYF. DNA for the CDR3: TGTGCCAGCAGTTACCGACCCTCGGGTGAGACCCAGTACTTC.

This chain joins TRBV5-6 and TRBJ1-2; no firm D call. This CDR3 is 12 amino acids long. The germline V and J ends were trimmed by 1 base and 6 bases, with 7 bases remaining between them. CDR1 and CDR2 (germline): SGHDT, YYEEEE. The CDR3 sequence is CASSLLNNGYTF. The CDR3 coding sequence is TGTGCCAGCAGCTTGCTCAACAATGGCTACACCTTC.

This chain links TRBV10-2 with TRBJ2-3, with 8 bases matching TRBD2. The CDR3 consists of 17 residues. After removal of 0 bases from V and 0 bases from J, the junction contained 5 bases not matched to a gene. The V gene's germline CDR1 is WSHSY and CDR2 SAAADI. Written as DNA, the CDR3 is TGCGCCAGCAGTGAGTCGAAGTTAGCGGGGAGCACAGATACGCAGTATTTT. This gives the protein CASSESKLAGSTDTQYF.

The rearrangement joins TRBV29-1 to TRBJ1-2, with D tentatively TRBD1 (5 bases). CDR3 length: 14 residues. V lost 4 bases, J lost 1 base, and 13 bases lay in between. Germline values: CDR1 SQVTM, CDR2 ANQGSEA. The CDR3 nucleotides are TGCAGCGTTGGAGGGACGAGCGATAACTATGGCTACACCTTC. Amino acid sequence: CSVGGTSDNYGYTF.

The gene calls are TRBV21-1 and TRBJ1-2. TRBV21-1 is a recognized pseudogene. The CDR3 runs 15 residues. In DNA, the CDR3 is TGTGCCAGCAGCAAAGAGAAGATAACCAACTATGGCTACACCTTC. Amino acids: CASSKEKITNYGYTF.

This clone was detected a few times. The chain has TRBV18 and TRBJ2-5; no firm D call. Trimming stripped 3 bases from V and 2 bases from J, with 10 bases between. The CDR3 runs 14 residues. Per the germline V gene, CDR1 is KGHSH and CDR2 is LQKENI. The CDR3 DNA sequence: TGTGCCAGCTCACCGAGGAATTCGCAAGAGACCCAGTACTTC. Translating it yields CASSPRNSQETQYF. Supplemented by reference TRBV18 and TRBJ2-5, the full variable domain reads NAGVMQNPRHLVRRRGQEARLRCSPMKGHSHVYWYRQLPEEGLKFMVYLQKENIIDESGMPKERFSAEFPKEGPSILRIQQVVRGDSAAYFCASSPRNSQETQYFGPGTRLLVL.

V and J are TRBV5-4 and TRBJ1-2, with 9 nucleotides matching TRBD1. V lost 3 bases to trimming and J lost 2 bases; unmatched junction nucleotides: 5. CDR1 SGHNT and CDR2 YYREEE come from the germline V gene (reference sequence). The CDR3 runs 15 residues. The CDR3 nucleotides are TGTGCCAGCAGCTCCATTGACAGGGGGAACTATGGCTACACCTTC. Translation gives CASSSIDRGNYGYTF.

Written as DNA, the CDR3 is TGCAGCGTTCGGGGACAGGGGGCCTACGAGCAGTACTTC. Translation: CSVRGQGAYEQYF. The chain combines TRBV29-1 with TRBJ2-7; 11 nucleotides agree with TRBD1. The germline V gene encodes CDR1 SQVTM and CDR2 ANQGSEA. V lost 5 bases, J lost 2 bases, and 2 bases stayed unmatched. The length of the CDR3 is 13 residues.

Within the sample, this clone is large. The rearrangement links TRBV2 to TRBJ1-3; possibly TRBD1 for D (6 bases). The CDR3 spans 14 residues. The germline CDR1 and CDR2 sequences are SNHLY and FYNNEI. V was trimmed by 7 bases and J by 2 bases, leaving 12 bases between them. The CDR3 DNA reads TGTGCCAGCACCAGTGGGGGGCCTGGAAACACCATATATTTT. It is translated as CASTSGGPGNTIYF.

This sequence joins TRBV3-1 (or the pseudogene TRBV3-2) and TRBJ1-4, with 8 bases fitting TRBD1. Germline V lookup: CDR1 LGHDT, CDR2 YNNKEL (reference sequence). With V trimmed by 2 bases and J by 0 bases, 8 bases remained unmatched. The CDR3 is 18 amino acids. CDR3 sequence reads: CASSQLRDRTTTNEKLFF. DNA for the CDR3: TGTGCCAGCAGCCAACTCCGGGACAGGACCACAACTAATGAAAAACTGTTTTTT.

CDR3 sequence (DNA): TGTGCCAGCAGTCCGTTCGGGAGGACGACAGATACGCAGTATTTT. Translated: CASSPFGRTTDTQYF. V and J are TRBV11-3 and TRBJ2-3; the match to TRBD2 covers 7 bases. There are 15 residues in the CDR3. Unmatched junction bases numbered 9, after V lost 6 bases and J lost 3 bases. The germline CDR1 and CDR2 sequences are SGHNT and YENEEA.